This record covers a single T cell receptor (beta chain). Its specificity is unknown. This sample is drawn from a study of regulatory T cells in long-lasting Graves disease. In building TCR beta libraries, iRepertoire HTBI primers were used together with Arm-PCR of CDR3 regions. In TCRdb, the multiplex PCR reads were re-called with MiXCR into one record per CDR3 protein. The data show about 290,000 distinct CDR3 sequences, with roughly a fifth seen just once and roughly three fifths held by the top ten. Specified time point: persistent/refractory GD, antithyroid drugs over 5 years with positive TRAb. Generation of the TCR library employed RNA extracted from PBMCs. General study results and limits: In persistent patients, shared public clonotypes (over 2,500) outnumbered those in new patients (around 1,000). Analyses excluded thyroid tissue, covering peripheral blood alone.

The germline V gene has CDR1 KGHSH and CDR2 LQKENI. The CDR3 contains 16 residues. V gave up 3 bases and J gave up 0 bases; unmatched junction bases: 8. This sequence joins TRBV18 and TRBJ2-7, with 7 positions matching TRBD2. This receptor was obtained from a female donor with Graves disease. Specimen: peripheral blood mononuclear cells (PBMCs), collected when the disease was refractory, from a patient treated with antithyroid drugs. CDR3 region: CASSPPTGGVSYEQYF. The CDR3, as DNA: TGTGCCAGCTCACCCCCGACGGGAGGTGTCTCCTACGAGCAGTACTTC. Full variable domain (rest looked up from reference TRBV18 and TRBJ2-7): NAGVMQNPRHLVRRRGQEARLRCSPMKGHSHVYWYRQLPEEGLKFMVYLQKENIIDESGMPKERFSAEFPKEGPSILRIQQVVRGDSAAYFCASSPPTGGVSYEQYFGPGTRLTVT.